These 9 T cell receptor beta chains originate from one sample sequenced in a study of CD8 T cells in ankylosing spondylitis (dated by TCRdb to 2015 to 2018). Overall study results and their limits: A TCR beta motif made up of eight highly homologous amino acid variants appeared to be characteristic of blood from ankylosing spondylitis patients.

Library preparation used 5' RACE. Sequencing used an Illumina HiSeq 2500. TCRdb took the public reads, trimmed them with fastp at Q25, ran MiXCR for clone calling and kept in-frame beta chains. One record per CDR3 amino acid sequence lists the most common genes and DNA. The sample profile shows about 480,000 distinct CDR3 sequences; roughly 17% of them were found once. The ten largest clones add up to over 1% of the sample. These receptors have no known antigen. Sequences were obtained from blood, either unsorted or a sorted T cell fraction (not recorded which). These receptors came from a male donor with ankylosing spondylitis.

This clonotype was found a few times. Written as DNA, the CDR3 is TGTGCCAGCTCACCGCCCGGGAACTGGGCCAAAAACATTCAGTACTTC. It encodes CASSPPGNWAKNIQYF. This chain links TRBV18 with TRBJ2-4; a possible D gene is TRBD2 (5 bases). V lost 3 bases to trimming and J lost 1 base, with 13 bases between them. Germline V gives CDR1 KGHSH, CDR2 LQKENI. The CDR3 sequence is 16 residues long.

The V and J genes are TRBV7-6 and TRBJ2-1; 8 bases are shared with TRBD1. The J segment lost 6 bases and the V segment lost 3 bases, leaving 16 bases of the junction unmatched. The CDR3 totals 18 residues. Germline V lookup: CDR1 SGHVS, CDR2 FNYEAQ. The CDR3 loop is CASSFFQGASGTSNEQFF. The CDR3 DNA reads as TGTGCCAGCAGCTTTTTTCAGGGGGCAAGCGGAACGTCCAATGAGCAGTTCTTC.

J is TRBJ2-1 and V is TRBV10-3; D is unresolved. The V end lost 4 bases, the J end lost 3 bases, and 10 bases lay between the germline ends. Germline values: CDR1 ENHRY, CDR2 SYGVKD. This CDR3 is 14 amino acids long. The CDR3 DNA follows: TGTGCCATCAGTGCAAGCGTGGACTACAATGAGCAGTTCTTC. Amino acid sequence: CAISASVDYNEQFF.

This clonotype came up a few times. V usage is TRBV20-1 and J usage is TRBJ2-1, with 10 bases fitting TRBD2. The J segment lost 10 bases and the V segment lost 4 bases, leaving 13 bases of the junction unmatched. Germline CDR1 reads DFQATT; CDR2 reads SNEGSKA (reference sequence). This CDR3 contains 15 residues. The CDR3 protein is CSATPKLAGVEEQFF. CDR3 DNA sequence: TGCAGTGCTACCCCTAAGCTAGCGGGAGTGGAGGAGCAGTTCTTC.

This clonotype was seen repeatedly, ten times or more. The chain combines TRBV12-3 or TRBV12-4 with TRBJ2-7; no reliable D call. V gave up 3 bases and J gave up 2 bases, with 8 bases separating them. This CDR3 contains 13 residues. The CDR3 here is CASSLLRAYEQYF. The CDR3 DNA follows: TGTGCCAGCAGTTTGTTAAGGGCCTACGAGCAGTACTTC.

This clonotype has only a few counts. This chain connects TRBV15 to TRBJ1-1; possibly TRBD1 for D (5 bases). CDR1 is LNHNV and CDR2 is YYDKDF in the germline V gene (reference sequence). Trimming left V 0 bases short and J 1 base short, with 12 bases between. The CDR3 is 16 residues long. The CDR3 spells CATSRDWGSSNTEAFF. The CDR3 nucleotides are TGTGCCACCAGCAGAGATTGGGGGAGCTCGAACACTGAAGCTTTCTTT.

The rearrangement links TRBV7-3 to TRBJ2-2; maybe TRBD1 (6 bases). Trimming shortened V by 5 bases and J by 4 bases, and 14 bases separated the two germline ends. Germline loops: CDR1 SGHTA, CDR2 FQGTGA. This CDR3 region has 15 residues. The CDR3 here is CASSQSTGSTGELFF. The CDR3 nucleotides read TGTGCCAGCAGCCAATCTACAGGGAGCACCGGGGAGCTGTTTTTT. Together with reference TRBV7-3 and TRBJ2-2, the CDR3 gives the full variable domain: GAGVSQTPSNKVTEKGKYVELRCDPISGHTALYWYRQSLGQGPEFLIYFQGTGAADDSGLPNDRFFAVRPEGSVSTLKIQRTERGDSAVYLCASSQSTGSTGELFFGEGSRLTVL.

The CDR3 loop reads CASRHSTPPYEQYF. CDR3 in DNA: TGTGCCAGCAGGCATAGCACCCCACCCTACGAGCAGTACTTC. The gene calls are TRBV6-2 or TRBV6-3 and TRBJ2-7, with unresolved D. With 6 bases removed from V and 2 bases from J, the gap between germline ends came to 14 bases. CDR1 and CDR2 from the germline V gene are MNHEY and SVGEGT. CDR3 length equals 14 residues.

The chain uses TRBV29-1 and TRBJ1-4; 9 bases align to TRBD1. Unmatched junction bases numbered 4, after V lost 8 bases and J lost 3 bases. CDR1 and CDR2 (germline): SQVTM, ANQGSEA. The CDR3 extends over 13 amino acids. The CDR3 DNA follows: TGCAGCTCACAGGGGGCACCTAATGAAAAACTGTTTTTT. Translation: CSSQGAPNEKLFF.